This T cell receptor beta chain was retrieved from a study of blood T cell repertoires in COVID-19. Overall study context: Acute and convalescent COVID-19 specimens originated in the United States, Italy and Spain. From T cells, B-cell-depleted T cells, or PBMCs came the material, which was cDNA or gDNA.

As processed by the authors: How many nucleated cells were present was estimated from reference gene primer amplification. Generated by immunoSEQ multiplex PCR, the TCRdb table keeps only in-frame clones and is missing some. Clone size and the V and J calls come from that table; the DNA yielded D and trimming. The sample consists of 110,000 to 150,000 clones, around nine tenths of them appearing once. There are 15 residues in the CDR3. Trimming stripped 5 bases from V and 4 bases from J, with 15 bases between. Germline-derived CDR1 and CDR2 are SGHNT and YENEEA. The rearrangement links TRBV11-3 to TRBJ2-1; the D gene is possibly TRBD1 (6 bases). The receptor's source is a woman aged 45-60 years with acute or convalescent COVID-19. Material for sequencing was peripheral blood. The CDR3 is CASSLRQDMYNEQFF. The CDR3 DNA follows: TGTGCCAGCAGCCTTCGACAGGATATGTACAATGAGCAGTTCTTC.